In this sample, the clone carrying this T cell receptor (beta chain) turned up a few times. These data come from a study of T cells after yellow fever vaccination. This CDR3 is 15 amino acids long. Per germline, CDR1 SGHKS and CDR2 YYEKEE (reference sequence). V was pared by 0 bases and J by 0 bases, with 10 bases between. Using its own MiXCR run on the 5' RACE reads, TCRdb lists one record per CDR3 protein. The table includes some 350,000 distinct CDR3 sequences, roughly 9.4% detected once. Sequenced here: PBMCs, sampled on the day of the first yellow fever vaccination. The clonotype originates from a man aged 18-30 years who received the YFV17D yellow fever vaccine. The chain links TRBV5-5 to TRBJ2-7; the D call may be TRBD1 or TRBD2 (5 bases each). CDR3 region: CASSLGWGTSYEQYF. CDR3 bases: TGTGCCAGCAGCTTGGGGTGGGGGACCTCCTACGAGCAGTACTTC.